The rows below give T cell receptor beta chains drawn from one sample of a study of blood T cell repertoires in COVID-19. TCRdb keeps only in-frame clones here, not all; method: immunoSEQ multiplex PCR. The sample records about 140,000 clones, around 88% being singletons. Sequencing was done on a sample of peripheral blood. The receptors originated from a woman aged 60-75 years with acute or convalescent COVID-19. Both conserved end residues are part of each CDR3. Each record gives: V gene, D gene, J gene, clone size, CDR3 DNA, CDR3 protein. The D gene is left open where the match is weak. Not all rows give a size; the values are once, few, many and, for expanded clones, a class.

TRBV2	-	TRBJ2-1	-	TGTGCCAGCAGTGTTAACAGGTATAATGAGCAGTTCTTC	CASSVNRYNEQFF
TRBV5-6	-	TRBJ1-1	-	TGTGCCAGCAGCTTGGCTACCAGACATGAAGCTTTCTTT	CASSLATRHEAFF
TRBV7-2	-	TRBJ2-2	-	TGTGCCAGCAGCTCGGGAAGGGTGGGGTACACCGGGGAGCTGTTTTTT	CASSSGRVGYTGELFF
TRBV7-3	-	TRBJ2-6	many	TGTGCCAGCAGTCCCACAGTCACAGGATTAGCTGGGGCCAACGTCCTGACTTTC	CASSPTVTGLAGANVLTF
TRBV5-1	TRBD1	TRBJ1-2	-	TGCGCCAGCAGTTACGGACAGGGTTCTTATGGCTACACCTTC	CASSYGQGSYGYTF
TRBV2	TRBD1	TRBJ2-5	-	TGTGCCAGCAGCGCTAGGACAGGGGGCAAGGGGGAGACCCAGTACTTC	CASSARTGGKGETQYF
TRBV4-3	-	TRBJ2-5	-	TGCGCCAGCAGCCAACATTACACCAACCAAGAGACCCAGTACTTC	CASSQHYTNQETQYF
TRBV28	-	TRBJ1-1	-	TGTGCCAGCAGTTTATTGGGCAGGACAGTGAACACTGAAGCTTTCTTT	CASSLLGRTVNTEAFF
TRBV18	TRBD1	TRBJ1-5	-	TGTGCCAGCTCAGCCTCCCAAGGGACAGGGAATCAGCCCCAGCATTTT	CASSASQGTGNQPQHF
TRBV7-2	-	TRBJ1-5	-	TGTGCCAGCAGCCAACAGGGCGAGGTCAATCAGCCCCAGCATTTT	CASSQQGEVNQPQHF
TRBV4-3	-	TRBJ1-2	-	TGCGCCAGCAGCCAAGGCAGGGTGGGTGGCTACACCTTC	CASSQGRVGGYTF
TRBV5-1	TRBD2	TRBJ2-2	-	TGCGCCAGCAAGAGAGGGAGGGGTGACACCGGGGAGCTGTTTTTT	CASKRGRGDTGELFF
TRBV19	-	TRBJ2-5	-	TGTGCCAGTAGTAAGACTATCCAAGAGACCCAGTACTTC	CASSKTIQETQYF
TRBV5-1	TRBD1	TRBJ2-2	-	TGCGCCAGCAGTAAATGGACAGGGGAGAACACCGGGGAGCTGTTTTTT	CASSKWTGENTGELFF
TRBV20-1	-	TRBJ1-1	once	TGCAGTGCCAGGGTGAACACTGAAGCTTTCTTT	CSARVNTEAFF
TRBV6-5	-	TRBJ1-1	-	TGTGCCAGCAGTTACTCGGCCGGGTTGAACACTGAAGCTTTCTTT	CASSYSAGLNTEAFF
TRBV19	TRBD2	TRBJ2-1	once	TGTGCCAGTAGTTGGACTAGCGGGGGCCTGAGCTCCTACAATGAGCAGTTCTTC	CASSWTSGGLSSYNEQFF
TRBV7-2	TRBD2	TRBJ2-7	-	TGTGCCAGCAGCCCATCTCCGGGGGGCTACGAGCAGTACTTC	CASSPSPGGYEQYF
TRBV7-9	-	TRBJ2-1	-	TGTGCCATACAGACGGCCAGCTCCTACAATGAGCAGTTCTTC	CAIQTASSYNEQFF
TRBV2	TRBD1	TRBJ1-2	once	TGTGCCAGCAGTGAAGAGGGGGCCTACTATGGCTACACCTTC	CASSEEGAYYGYTF
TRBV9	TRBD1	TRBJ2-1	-	TGTGCCAGCAGCCTAACCGGACAGGGTACGAGTGAGCAGTTCTTC	CASSLTGQGTSEQFF
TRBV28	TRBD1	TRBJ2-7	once	TGTGCCAGCAGTGCCTACAGGGGCTCCTACGAGCAGTACTTC	CASSAYRGSYEQYF
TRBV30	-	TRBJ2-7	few	TGTGCCTGGATCAGGGGAGGGTCCGAGCAGTACTTC	CAWIRGGSEQYF
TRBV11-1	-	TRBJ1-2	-	TGTGCCAGCAGCTCCGGGAGGGGCAGGGAAAGCTACACCTTC	CASSSGRGRESYTF
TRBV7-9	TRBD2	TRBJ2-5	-	TGTGCCAGCAGCCAGGGACTAGTTAAAGAGACCCAGTACTTC	CASSQGLVKETQYF
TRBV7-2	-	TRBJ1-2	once	TGTGCCAGCAGCTTAGCCGGCGGGGGCGCTCGGGATGGCTACACCTTC	CASSLAGGGARDGYTF
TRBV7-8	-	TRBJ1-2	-	TGTGCCAGCAGCCCCCTCCGGGGAGGTGGCTACACCTTC	CASSPLRGGGYTF
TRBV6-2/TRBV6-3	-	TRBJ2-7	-	TGTGCCAGCAGCTCACAGGGTTTCGAAACCTACGAGCAGTACTTC	CASSSQGFETYEQYF
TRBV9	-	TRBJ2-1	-	TGTGCCAGCAGCGTAGTACCCAGGGGAGACAATGAGCAGTTCTTC	CASSVVPRGDNEQFF
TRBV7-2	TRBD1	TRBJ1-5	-	TGTGCCAGCAGACCAGGGGGCGTCAATCAGCCCCAGCATTTT	CASRPGGVNQPQHF
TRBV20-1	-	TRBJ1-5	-	TGCAGTGCTAGTGGGCGGATCAATCAGCCCCAGCATTTT	CSASGRINQPQHF
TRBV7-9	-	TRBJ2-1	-	TGTGCCAGCAGCCCCACTCCGGGAAACAATGAGCAGTTCTTC	CASSPTPGNNEQFF
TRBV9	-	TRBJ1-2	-	TGTGCCAGCAGCGGCTACAGGGCCCGAGGCTACACCTTC	CASSGYRARGYTF
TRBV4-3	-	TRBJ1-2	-	TGCGCCAGCAGCCAAGATGGAGCCAGGGCGGCCACCTTC	CASSQDGARAATF
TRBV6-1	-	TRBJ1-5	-	TGTGCCAGCAGTGAGGGCAGGGGCAGCAATCAGCCCCAGCATTTT	CASSEGRGSNQPQHF
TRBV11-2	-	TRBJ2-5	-	TGTGCCAGCAGCTCAGGGAACCAGGGTTTGGGAGAGACCCAGTACTTC	CASSSGNQGLGETQYF
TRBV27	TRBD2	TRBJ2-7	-	TGTGCCAGCAGTCTTAGCGGGGGGCCCTACGAGCAGTACTTC	CASSLSGGPYEQYF
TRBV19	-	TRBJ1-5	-	TGTGCCAGTAGTAACACAGGAGTAAGCAATCAGCCCCAGCATTTT	CASSNTGVSNQPQHF
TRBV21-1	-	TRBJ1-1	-	TGTGCCAGCAGTCTGGAGGGCAGGGGGCAGGTAATAGGGAACACTGAAGCTTTCTTT	CASSLEGRGQVIGNTEAFF
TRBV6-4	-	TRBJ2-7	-	TGTGCCAGCAGTGGTGAGGATACAGGTGCGTACGAGCAGTACTTC	CASSGEDTGAYEQYF
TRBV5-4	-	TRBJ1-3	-	TGTGCCAGCAGCTTGGGGCCAGGTGGAAACACCATATATTTT	CASSLGPGGNTIYF
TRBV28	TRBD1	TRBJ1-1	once	TGTGCCAGCAGTTTACGGGACAGTCTGGCTTTCTTT	CASSLRDSLAFF
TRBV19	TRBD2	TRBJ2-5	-	TGTGCCAGTAGTATCTCAGGGAGCGGGGGGCCGGGAGAGACCCAGTACTTC	CASSISGSGGPGETQYF
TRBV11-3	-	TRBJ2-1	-	TGTGCCAGCAGCTTAGAAAGGGGTTTCTCCTACAATGAGCAGTTCTTC	CASSLERGFSYNEQFF
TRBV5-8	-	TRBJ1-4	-	TGTGCCAGCAGCCCCGAGTGGAGTGCAACTAATGAAAAACTGTTTTTT	CASSPEWSATNEKLFF
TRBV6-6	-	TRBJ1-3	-	TGTGCCAGCTCGGGGGTTGCTGGAAACACCATATATTTT	CASSGVAGNTIYF
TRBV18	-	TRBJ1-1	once	TGTGCCAGCTCACGGGGCAGAAACACTGAAGCTTTCTTT	CASSRGRNTEAFF
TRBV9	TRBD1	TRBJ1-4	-	TGTGCCAGCAGCCCCCGGACAGGACCAACTAATGAAAAACTGTTTTTT	CASSPRTGPTNEKLFF
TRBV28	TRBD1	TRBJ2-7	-	TGTGCCAGCAGTACCCTGGGACAGGGGGAATACGAGCAGTACTTC	CASSTLGQGEYEQYF